Presented here are 21 T cell receptor beta chains from one specimen sequenced in a study of CD8+CD57+ T cells in acquired aplastic anemia. Genomic DNA constituted the template upon which TCR beta VDJ and CDR3 profiling was performed. TCRdb processed the reads anew with MiXCR; each CDR3 protein has one entry. The table has 200,000 to 250,000 distinct CDR3 sequences, approximately 60% seen once. The sequencing sample was made of sorted CD4+, CD8+, or CD8+CD57+ T cells (not recorded which) from PBMCs. The receptors derive from a human donor in good health.

The chain combines TRBV7-2 with TRBJ2-7; tentatively, D is TRBD2 (6 bases). The CDR3 is 14 amino acids. Trimming shortened V by 4 bases and J by 6 bases, and 16 bases separated the two germline ends. Per germline, CDR1 SGHTA and CDR2 FQGNSA. CDR3 nucleotides: TGTGCCAGCAGCTCTCGGCCGGGGGAGCCCGAGCAGTACTTC. Its translation: CASSSRPGEPEQYF.

The chain links TRBV2 to TRBJ2-2; 7 bases match TRBD1. CDR3 length equals 13 residues. Germline trimming cut 8 bases from V and 4 bases from J; bases unmatched to any gene: 4. Germline assignment: CDR1 SNHLY and CDR2 FYNNEI. The CDR3 DNA sequence: TGTGCCAGCGGGGGACAGATCACCGGGGAGCTGTTTTTT. Encoded protein: CASGGQITGELFF. Filled out from reference TRBV2 and TRBJ2-2, the complete variable domain reads EPEVTQTPSHQVTQMGQEVILRCVPISNHLYFYWYRQILGQKVEFLVSFYNNEISEKSEIFDDQFSVERPDGSNFTLKIRSTKLEDSAMYFCASGGQITGELFFGEGSRLTVL.

The gene calls are TRBV20-1 and TRBJ2-7; 8 nucleotides match TRBD1. Germline V lookup: CDR1 DFQATT, CDR2 SNEGSKA (reference sequence). This CDR3 region has 19 residues. V lost 0 bases to trimming and J lost 3 bases; unmatched junction nucleotides: 19. CDR3 sequence (DNA): TGCAGTGCTAGAGATTACACTCGGGACAGGTTAATGACCAGCTACGAGCAGTACTTC. Amino acids: CSARDYTRDRLMTSYEQYF.

The chain recombines TRBV7-8 with TRBJ2-3; D uncertain. The CDR3 loop spans 15 amino acids. V lost 5 bases, J lost 2 bases, and 14 bases lay in between. Germline V CDR1 and CDR2: SGHVS, FQNEAQ. The CDR3 DNA reads as TGTGCCAGCAGCCTAGTCCTGGGATTCACAGATACGCAGTATTTT. Translating gives CASSLVLGFTDTQYF.

This sequence joins TRBV20-1 and TRBJ2-7; 10 nucleotides agree with TRBD1. Trimming took 6 bases from V and 7 from J; bases not matched to a gene: 9. The germline CDR1 and CDR2 sequences are DFQATT and SNEGSKA (reference sequence). CDR3 length: 13 residues. CDR3 sequence reads: CSAGQGVGQEQYF. The CDR3 nucleotides are TGCAGTGCCGGACAGGGGGTAGGCCAAGAGCAGTACTTC.

Details on this clonotype: The junction does not match germline at one end; this may be a read error. J is TRBJ2-1 and V is TRBV5-5; TRBD2 matches at 8 bases. The CDR3 is 14 residues long. Germline V gene data show CDR1 as SGHKS and CDR2 as YYEKEE (reference sequence). Here the CDR3 reads CASSFAGGAREQFF. DNA for the CDR3: TGCGCCAGCAGCTTCGCGGGGGGTGCTAGGGAGCAGTTCTTC.

This chain connects TRBV24-1 to TRBJ2-2, with 9 bases matching TRBD1. The CDR3 has 16 residues. Germline CDR1 is KGHDR and CDR2 is SFDVKD. Unmatched junction bases numbered 7, after V lost 3 bases and J lost 6 bases. The DNA for the CDR3 is TGTGCCACCAGTGATGGCTACCGGGACAGGGCCGGGGAGCTGTTTTTT. It codes for CATSDGYRDRAGELFF.

This clonotype was observed a few times. This chain connects TRBV28 to TRBJ1-1; D gene ambiguous. CDR1 MDHEN and CDR2 SYDVKM come from the germline V gene. With 11 bases removed from V and 6 bases from J, the gap between germline ends came to 10 bases. This CDR3 is 10 amino acids long. CDR3 protein: CAASSAEAFF. The DNA for the CDR3 is TGTGCCGCCAGTTCGGCTGAAGCTTTCTTT.

The chain couples TRBV24-1 to TRBJ2-1; maybe TRBD2 (5 bases). V was shortened by 9 bases and J by 5 bases, with 22 bases between the two germline ends. This CDR3 region has 16 residues. The germline V gene encodes CDR1 KGHDR and CDR2 SFDVKD. The CDR3 sequence: CATSDIRRGIHNEQFF. The CDR3 nucleotides are TGTGCCACCTCAGACATAAGAAGAGGGATACACAATGAGCAGTTCTTC.

This clonotype was seen at least ten times. The genes are TRBV4-1 and TRBJ1-6; D unresolved. Germline assignment: CDR1 MGHRA and CDR2 YSYEKL. The CDR3 length is 15 residues. Trimming removed 1 base at V and 0 bases at J, with 4 bases between. Here the CDR3 reads CASSQAYSYNSPLHF. CDR3 DNA sequence: TGCGCCAGCAGCCAAGCCTACTCCTATAATTCACCCCTCCACTTT.

V usage is TRBV12-3 or TRBV12-4 and J usage is TRBJ2-7; maybe TRBD1 (6 bases). V was pared by 7 bases and J by 9 bases, with 13 bases between. This CDR3 has 11 amino acids. The CDR3 here is CASTQSDRQYF. The CDR3 DNA sequence: TGTGCCAGCACCCAGTCGGACAGGCAGTACTTC.

J is TRBJ2-2 and V is TRBV24-1; 7 nucleotides agree with TRBD1. V lost 5 bases and J lost 5; bases outside the gene matches: 4. The CDR3 length is 14 residues. Germline V lookup: CDR1 KGHDR, CDR2 SFDVKD. CDR3 residues: CATSALGQTGELFF. The CDR3 region has the DNA TGTGCCACCAGTGCCCTGGGACAGACCGGGGAGCTGTTTTTT.

J is TRBJ2-5 and V is TRBV19, with 11 bases matching TRBD2. This CDR3 spans 14 amino acids. CDR1 is LNHDA, CDR2 SQIVND, per germline (reference sequence). Unmatched junction bases numbered 4, after V lost 9 bases and J lost 1 base. In DNA form, the CDR3 reads TGTGCCAGCGCTAGCGGGGGGATCCAAGAGACCCAGTACTTC. Translated: CASASGGIQETQYF.

J is TRBJ2-7 and V is TRBV20-1, with a possible D match to TRBD1 (6 bases). Germline CDR1 is DFQATT and CDR2 is SNEGSKA (reference sequence). This CDR3 has 12 residues. The CDR3 loop is CGLRTELYEQYF. CDR3 DNA sequence: TGCGGATTAAGGACAGAACTCTACGAGCAGTACTTC.

V usage is TRBV9 and J usage is TRBJ2-7; no reliable D call. Trimming shortened V by 4 bases and J by 7 bases, and 15 bases separated the two germline ends. The CDR3 extends over 13 amino acids. Germline-derived CDR1 and CDR2 are SGDLS and YYNGEE. CDR3 protein: CASSPYNGVEQYF. For the CDR3, the DNA is TGTGCCAGCAGCCCGTACAATGGGGTTGAGCAGTACTTC. The entire variable domain, with the rest obtained from reference TRBV9 and TRBJ2-7, is as follows: DSGVTQTPKHLITATGQRVTLRCSPRSGDLSVYWYQQSLDQGLQFLIQYYNGEERAKGNILERFSAQQFPDLHSELNLSSLELGDSALYFCASSPYNGVEQYFGPGTRLTVT.

The V call is TRBV7-2, the J call TRBJ2-7; 8 bases are shared with TRBD1. V lost 5 bases, J lost 7 bases, and 7 bases stayed unmatched. The CDR3 sequence is 13 residues long. Per germline, CDR1 SGHTA and CDR2 FQGNSA. CDR3: CASSTLTGDEQYF. The CDR3 region has the DNA TGTGCCAGCAGCACCTTGACAGGGGATGAGCAGTACTTC.

On this clonotype itself: It may be a read error: a sequence one base away is much more abundant. The V and J genes are TRBV6-5 and TRBJ1-2, with D unclear. CDR3 length: 15 amino acids. Looked up from germline, CDR1 is MNHEY and CDR2 is SVGAGI. The CDR3 sequence: CASSYGSTDNYGYAF. CDR3 sequence (DNA): TGTGCCAGCAGTTACGGGTCTACGGATAACTATGGCTACGCCTTC.

V gene TRBV20-1 combines with J gene TRBJ2-5, with 8 bases aligning to TRBD2. Germline V gene data show CDR1 as DFQATT and CDR2 as SNEGSKA (reference sequence). V shed 3 bases, J shed 4 bases, and the junction held 7 bases outside the gene matches. CDR3 length: 14 residues. In DNA, the CDR3 is TGCAGTGCTAGGGTCGGGGGGGGGAGAGAGACCCAGTACTTC. Translated, it gives CSARVGGGRETQYF.

V gene TRBV29-1 combines with J gene TRBJ1-2; D is possibly TRBD1 (5 bases). Trimming shortened V by 4 bases and J by 0 bases, and 12 bases separated the two germline ends. Germline V gives CDR1 SQVTM, CDR2 ANQGSEA. CDR3 length: 14 residues. CDR3 protein: CSVAGGATNYGYTF. The CDR3 DNA reads TGCAGCGTTGCGGGTGGGGCCACTAACTATGGCTACACCTTC. Full variable domain (missing parts from reference TRBV29-1 and TRBJ1-2): SAVISQKPSRDICQRGTSLTIQCQVDSQVTMMFWYRQQPGQSLTLIATANQGSEATYESGFVIDKFPISRPNLTFSTLTVSNMSPEDSSIYLCSVAGGATNYGYTFGSGTRLTVV.

V gene TRBV7-9 combines with J gene TRBJ1-6; possibly TRBD1 for D (5 bases). From germline, CDR1 is SEHNR and CDR2 FQNEAQ (reference sequence). V lost 8 bases and J lost 10, with 12 bases in between. CDR3 length: 12 amino acids. In nucleotides, the CDR3 is TGTGCCAGCTCAAGGGACCTCTCACCCCTCCACTTT. It is translated as CASSRDLSPLHF.

At least ten counts were recorded for this clonotype. This rearrangement joins TRBV6-5 to TRBJ1-6, with D perhaps TRBD1 (5 bases). Germline CDR1 MNHEY, CDR2 SVGAGI. CDR3 length: 16 residues. Trimming left V 2 bases short and J 5 bases short, with 13 bases between. The CDR3 protein is CASSYPMGVNNSPLHF. CDR3 DNA sequence: TGTGCCAGCAGTTACCCCATGGGGGTTAATAATTCACCCCTCCACTTT.